One TCR beta chain is described in this entry. The antigen is undetermined. Built from TCR beta cDNA, the libraries had unique molecular identifiers in them. Each CDR3 protein is one row after TCRdb ran MiXCR on the PCR reads. The top ten clones hold roughly 10% of a sample with about 680,000 distinct CDR3 sequences, more than 50% of them seen once. These data belong to a study of post-analysis software for immune sequencing data. Study details: The cohort encompassed relapsing-remitting, secondary progressive and progressive-relapsing multiple sclerosis disease courses. Study-level results: Five or six TRBV segments were significantly more frequent in patients than in controls. TRBV5-6, TRBV5-1 and TRBV20-1 were among these segments.

The V and J ends lost 6 bases and 4 bases, in that order; junction bases with no gene match: 11. Per the germline V gene, CDR1 is DFQATT and CDR2 is SNEGSKA (reference sequence). The CDR3 has 15 amino acids. Specimen: blood. V is TRBV20-1 and J is TRBJ2-1; 8 positions agree with TRBD1. The receptor's source is a girl between 2 and 10 years old with multiple sclerosis. The CDR3 spells CSATPGTGGYNEQFF. CDR3 DNA sequence: TGCAGTGCCACTCCTGGGACAGGAGGATACAATGAGCAGTTCTTC.